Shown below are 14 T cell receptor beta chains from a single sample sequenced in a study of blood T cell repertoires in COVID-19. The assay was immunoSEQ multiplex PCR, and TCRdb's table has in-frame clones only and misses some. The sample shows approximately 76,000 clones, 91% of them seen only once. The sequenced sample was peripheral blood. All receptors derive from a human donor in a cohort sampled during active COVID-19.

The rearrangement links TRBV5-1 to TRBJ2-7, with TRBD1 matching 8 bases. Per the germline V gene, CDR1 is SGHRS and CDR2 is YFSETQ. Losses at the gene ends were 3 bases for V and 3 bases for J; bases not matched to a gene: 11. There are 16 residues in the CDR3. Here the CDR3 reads CASSSFGGQGIYEQYF. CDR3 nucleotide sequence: TGCGCCAGCAGCTCCTTTGGTGGACAGGGAATCTACGAGCAGTACTTC.

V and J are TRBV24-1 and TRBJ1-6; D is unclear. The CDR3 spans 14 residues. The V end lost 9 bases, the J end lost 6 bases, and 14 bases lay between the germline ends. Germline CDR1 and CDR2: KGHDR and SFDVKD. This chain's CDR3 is CATYGSAGNSPLHF. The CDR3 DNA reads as TGTGCCACCTACGGGTCGGCGGGTAATTCACCCCTCCACTTT.

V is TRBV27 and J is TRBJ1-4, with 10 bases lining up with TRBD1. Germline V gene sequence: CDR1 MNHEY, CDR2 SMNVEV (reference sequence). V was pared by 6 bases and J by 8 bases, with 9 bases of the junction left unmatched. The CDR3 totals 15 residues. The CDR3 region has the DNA TGTGCCAGCAGCCGAGGGACAGGGGCGCGCGAAAAACTGTTTTTT. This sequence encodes CASSRGTGAREKLFF.

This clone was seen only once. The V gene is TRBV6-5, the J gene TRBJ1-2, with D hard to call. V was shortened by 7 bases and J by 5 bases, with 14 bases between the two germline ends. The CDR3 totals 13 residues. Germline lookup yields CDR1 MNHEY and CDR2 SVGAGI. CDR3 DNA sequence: TGTGCCAGCACGCCCGAGGGCTGGTATGGCTACACCTTC. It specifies CASTPEGWYGYTF.

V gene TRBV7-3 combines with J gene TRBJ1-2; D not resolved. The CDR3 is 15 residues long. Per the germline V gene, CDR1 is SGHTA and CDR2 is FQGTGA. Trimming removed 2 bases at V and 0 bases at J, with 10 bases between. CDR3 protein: CASSLETHSNYGYTF. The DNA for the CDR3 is TGTGCCAGCAGCTTAGAGACACACTCTAACTATGGCTACACCTTC.

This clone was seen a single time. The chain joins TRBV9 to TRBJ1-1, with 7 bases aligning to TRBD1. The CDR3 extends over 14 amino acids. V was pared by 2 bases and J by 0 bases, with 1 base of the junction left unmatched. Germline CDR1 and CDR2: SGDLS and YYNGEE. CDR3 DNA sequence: TGTGCCAGCAGCGTTGGACAGGTGAACACTGAAGCTTTCTTT. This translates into CASSVGQVNTEAFF.

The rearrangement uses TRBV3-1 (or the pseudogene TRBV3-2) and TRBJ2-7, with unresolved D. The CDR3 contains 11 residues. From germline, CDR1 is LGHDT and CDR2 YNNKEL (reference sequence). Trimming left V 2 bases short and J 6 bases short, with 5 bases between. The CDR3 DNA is TGTGCCAGCAGCCAATCAGGCGAGCAGTACTTC. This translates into CASSQSGEQYF.

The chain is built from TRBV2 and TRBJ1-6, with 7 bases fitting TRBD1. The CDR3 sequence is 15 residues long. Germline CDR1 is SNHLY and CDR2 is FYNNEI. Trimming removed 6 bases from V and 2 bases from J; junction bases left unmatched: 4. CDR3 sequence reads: CASRAQGAYNSPLHF. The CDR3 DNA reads TGTGCCAGCAGAGCCCAGGGGGCCTATAATTCACCCCTCCACTTT.

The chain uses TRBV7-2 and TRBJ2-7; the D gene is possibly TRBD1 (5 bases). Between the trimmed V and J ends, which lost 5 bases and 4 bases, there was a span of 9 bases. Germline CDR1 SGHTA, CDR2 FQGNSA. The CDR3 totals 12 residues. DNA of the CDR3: TGTGCCAGCAGCCAAAGGGGATACGAGCAGTACTTC. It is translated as CASSQRGYEQYF. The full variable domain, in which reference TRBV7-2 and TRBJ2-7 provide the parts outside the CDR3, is GAGVSQSPSNKVTEKGKDVELRCDPISGHTALYWYRQSLGQGLEFLIYFQGNSAPDKSGLPSDRFSAERTGGSVSTLTIQRTQQEDSAVYLCASSQRGYEQYFGPGTRLTVT.

CDR3 DNA sequence: TGCGCCAGCGCCCGGGGAGGATCTTACGGCTACACCTTC. Encoded protein: CASARGGSYGYTF. The V and J genes are TRBV4-1 and TRBJ1-2; D not resolved. Germline CDR1 MGHRA, CDR2 YSYEKL. Trimming cost V 8 bases and J 8 bases, with 18 bases left between them. This CDR3 contains 13 residues.

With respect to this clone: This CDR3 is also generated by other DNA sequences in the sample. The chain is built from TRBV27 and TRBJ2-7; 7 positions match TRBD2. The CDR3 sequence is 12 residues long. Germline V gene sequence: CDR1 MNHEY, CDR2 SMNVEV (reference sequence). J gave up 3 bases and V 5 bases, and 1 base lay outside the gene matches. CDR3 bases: TGTGCCAGCAGTGGCGGGGGCTACGAGCAGTACTTC. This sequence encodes CASSGGGYEQYF.

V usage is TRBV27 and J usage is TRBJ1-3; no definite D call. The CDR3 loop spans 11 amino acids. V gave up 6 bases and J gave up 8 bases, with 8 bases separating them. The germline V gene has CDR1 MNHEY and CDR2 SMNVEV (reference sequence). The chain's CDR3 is CASRSADTIYF. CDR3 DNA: TGTGCCAGCAGGTCGGCGGACACCATATATTTT.

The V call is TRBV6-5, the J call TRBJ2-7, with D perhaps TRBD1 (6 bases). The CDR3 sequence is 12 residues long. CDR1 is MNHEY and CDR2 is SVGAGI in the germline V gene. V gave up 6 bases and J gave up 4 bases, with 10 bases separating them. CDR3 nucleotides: TGTGCCAGCAGAGGCAGGGGATACGAGCAGTACTTC. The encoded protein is CASRGRGYEQYF.

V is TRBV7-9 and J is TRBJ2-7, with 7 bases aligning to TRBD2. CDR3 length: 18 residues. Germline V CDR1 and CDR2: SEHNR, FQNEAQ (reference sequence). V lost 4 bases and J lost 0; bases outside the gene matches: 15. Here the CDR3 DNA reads TGTGCCAGCAGCTCTACGAGCGGGGCAGGAGTAATCTCCTACGAGCAGTACTTC. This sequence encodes CASSSTSGAGVISYEQYF.